This T cell receptor (beta chain) was sequenced for a study of post-analysis software for immune sequencing data. Sequencing libraries made from TCR beta cDNA carried unique molecular identifiers. TCRdb independently ran MiXCR on the PCR reads; one entry per CDR3 protein. The sample consists of under 650,000 distinct CDR3 sequences, 40% to 50% of them appearing once. A remark on this clonotype: Its antigen is unknown.

Broader study findings: The normalized Chao1 diversity of multiple sclerosis patients was significantly lower than that of controls.

Sequenced input: blood. The receptor was isolated from a girl aged 10 to 17 with multiple sclerosis.

CDR3 region: CASSWGPPAEAFF. As DNA, the CDR3 is TGTGCCAGCAGTTGGGGGCCGCCAGCTGAAGCTTTCTTT. This sequence joins TRBV27 and TRBJ1-1, with a weak D call TRBD1 (6 bases). The CDR3 extends over 13 amino acids. The germline V gene encodes CDR1 MNHEY and CDR2 SMNVEV (reference sequence). V lost 4 bases to trimming and J lost 6 bases, with 12 bases between them.